The next 28 T cell receptor beta chains were all read from a single sample in a study of blood T cell repertoires in COVID-19. Produced via immunoSEQ multiplex PCR; TCRdb's table is partial and in-frame only. The data contain approximately 250,000 clones, 80% to 90% of them singletons. Sequenced input: PBMCs or T cells enriched from blood (not recorded which). The receptor set was obtained from a woman aged 25 to 39 who had recovered from COVID-19.

V gene TRBV5-6 combines with J gene TRBJ1-5, with D tentatively TRBD1 (5 bases). The CDR3 is 14 residues long. The germline V and J ends were trimmed by 4 bases and 7 bases, with 15 bases remaining between them. Germline V gene data show CDR1 as SGHDT and CDR2 as YYEEEE. The CDR3 DNA reads as TGTGCCAGCAGCCCTGGGGGGGTACGACAGCCCCAGCATTTT. This codes for CASSPGGVRQPQHF.

The V call is TRBV7-8, the J call TRBJ2-1; 7 bases align to TRBD2. Germline V gene lookup returns CDR1 SGHVS and CDR2 FQNEAQ. The CDR3 extends over 17 amino acids. The J segment lost 0 bases and the V segment lost 3 bases, leaving 8 bases of the junction unmatched. The CDR3: CASSLYGSGYSYNEQFF. CDR3 nucleotides: TGTGCCAGCAGCTTGTATGGTAGCGGGTACTCCTACAATGAGCAGTTCTTC.

The chain employs TRBV11-2 and TRBJ1-2; D gene unclear. The germline gives CDR1 SGHAT, CDR2 FQNNGV. This CDR3 comprises 13 residues. V lost 5 bases and J lost 4, with 11 bases in between. CDR3 nucleotides: TGTGCCAGCAGCCCCACGGCGGCCTATGGCTACACCTTC. It encodes CASSPTAAYGYTF.

J is TRBJ1-5 and V is TRBV19; D gene uncertain. The CDR3 spans 15 residues. CDR1 and CDR2 (germline): LNHDA, SQIVND (reference sequence). Trimming cost V 3 bases and J 0 bases, with 9 bases left between them. CDR3 nucleotides: TGTGCCAGTAGTATTAACACAGATAGCAATCAGCCCCAGCATTTT. Translated, it gives CASSINTDSNQPQHF.

This sequence joins TRBV15 and TRBJ1-2, with D possibly being TRBD1 (6 bases). V dropped 4 bases and J dropped 4 bases, with 7 bases sitting between them. The CDR3 covers 12 residues. Germline V gene lookup returns CDR1 LNHNV and CDR2 YYDKDF (reference sequence). CDR3 sequence reads: CATSNRAYGYTF. The CDR3, as DNA: TGTGCCACCAGCAACAGGGCCTATGGCTACACCTTC.

The chain recombines TRBV4-1 with TRBJ2-1, with 7 nucleotides matching TRBD1. Germline V CDR1 and CDR2: MGHRA, YSYEKL. The length of the CDR3 is 14 residues. V lost 3 bases and J lost 6; bases outside the gene matches: 5. In nucleotides, the CDR3 is TGCGCCAGCAGCCACTCCAGGGGGTTCAATGAGCAGTTCTTC. The encoded protein is CASSHSRGFNEQFF.

The table lists this clone with a few counts. The J gene is TRBJ2-1, the V gene TRBV10-1; the D gene is possibly TRBD2 (5 bases). V lost 0 bases to trimming and J lost 7 bases, with 13 bases between them. The CDR3 is 15 residues long. Per the germline V gene, CDR1 is WNHNN and CDR2 is SYGVQD (reference sequence). The CDR3 DNA is TGCGCCAGCAGTGAGTCGTGGGAGACGGAGAATGAGCAGTTCTTC. It encodes CASSESWETENEQFF.

The chain employs TRBV5-4 and TRBJ2-5, with 14 bases aligning to TRBD2. Germline CDR1 and CDR2: SGHNT and YYREEE (reference sequence). Trimming removed 6 bases from V and 5 bases from J; junction bases left unmatched: 9. The CDR3 totals 16 residues. The CDR3 sequence is CASTTGTSGSGETQYF. The CDR3 DNA reads as TGTGCCAGCACGACCGGGACTAGCGGGAGTGGGGAGACCCAGTACTTC.

The CDR3 sequence: CSVKTGGGTEAFF. CDR3 nucleotides: TGCAGCGTTAAGACCGGAGGAGGCACTGAAGCTTTCTTT. This rearrangement joins TRBV29-1 to TRBJ1-1, with D uncertain. Trimming removed 5 bases from V and 4 bases from J, with 14 bases in between. The germline V gene encodes CDR1 SQVTM and CDR2 ANQGSEA. This CDR3 comprises 13 residues.

The chain uses TRBV9 and TRBJ2-5; 7 bases line up with TRBD2. Germline V gene lookup returns CDR1 SGDLS and CDR2 YYNGEE. The CDR3 has 15 residues. Germline trimming cut 1 base from V and 4 bases from J; bases unmatched to any gene: 7. CDR3 DNA: TGTGCCAGCAGCGTAACGGGTGGGGGGGTAGAGACCCAGTACTTC. This codes for CASSVTGGGVETQYF.

The chain links TRBV28 to TRBJ2-3; TRBD1 agrees at 9 bases. The germline V gene has CDR1 MDHEN and CDR2 SYDVKM. CDR3 length: 16 amino acids. With V trimmed by 4 bases and J by 2 bases, 7 bases remained unmatched. The DNA of the CDR3 is TGTGCCAGCAGTTCCCGGGACAGGGTCGACACAGATACGCAGTATTTT. This sequence encodes CASSSRDRVDTDTQYF.

V usage is TRBV29-1 and J usage is TRBJ2-7, with 7 positions matching TRBD2. Germline loops: CDR1 SQVTM, CDR2 ANQGSEA. CDR3 length: 14 amino acids. The ends lost 2 bases at V and 6 bases at J; junction bases unmatched: 10. CDR3 bases: TGCAGCGTTGAAACCAGCGGGACCCGGAGCGAGCAGTACTTC. This translates into CSVETSGTRSEQYF.

The V call is TRBV19, the J call TRBJ1-5; maybe TRBD1 (6 bases). V lost 3 bases to trimming and J lost 0 bases, with 18 bases between them. Germline values: CDR1 LNHDA, CDR2 SQIVND (reference sequence). The CDR3 is made up of 18 amino acids. The CDR3 nucleotides read TGTGCCAGTAGTATGAGGGTGGGGGCAAACCCTAGCAATCAGCCCCAGCATTTT. Its translation: CASSMRVGANPSNQPQHF.

The chain joins TRBV9 to TRBJ2-1; D is ambiguous. The length of the CDR3 is 11 residues. Trimming took off 0 bases at V and 9 bases at J, with 4 bases between the two ends. Germline loops: CDR1 SGDLS, CDR2 YYNGEE. The CDR3 DNA reads as TGTGCCAGCAGCGTAGACAGTGAGCAGTTCTTC. It specifies CASSVDSEQFF.

The chain combines TRBV2 with TRBJ2-1; 11 bases agree with TRBD2. Per the germline V gene, CDR1 is SNHLY and CDR2 is FYNNEI. The CDR3 runs to 16 residues. J gave up 14 bases and V 6 bases, and 18 bases lay outside the gene matches. CDR3 region: CASSQWKTSGKAGEFF. For the CDR3, the DNA is TGTGCCAGCAGCCAATGGAAGACTAGCGGGAAGGCCGGGGAGTTCTTC.

The DNA for the CDR3 is TGTGCCAGCCGCGGGAACTCGCCCTACGAGCAGTACTTC. It specifies CASRGNSPYEQYF. The J gene is TRBJ2-7, the V gene TRBV6-6; tentatively, D is TRBD2 (6 bases). Germline V gives CDR1 MNHNY, CDR2 SVGAGI (reference sequence). This CDR3 has 13 residues. The V gene lost 8 bases and the J gene lost 2 bases, with 13 bases spanning the gap.

This chain uses TRBV7-9 with TRBJ1-4; maybe TRBD1 (6 bases). In germline, CDR1 is SEHNR, CDR2 FQNEAQ (reference sequence). With 5 bases removed from V and 6 bases from J, the gap between germline ends came to 16 bases. This CDR3 spans 15 amino acids. The CDR3 sequence is CASSPNRVLDEKLFF. In nucleotides, the CDR3 is TGTGCCAGCAGCCCAAACAGGGTTTTAGATGAAAAACTGTTTTTT.

J is TRBJ1-1 and V is TRBV18, with D perhaps matching TRBD1 (5 bases). Germline CDR1 is KGHSH and CDR2 is LQKENI. The V end lost 5 bases, the J end lost 1 base, and 8 bases lay between the germline ends. This CDR3 is 13 amino acids long. The CDR3 loop is CASSTDRNTEAFF. The DNA of the CDR3 is TGTGCCAGCTCAACAGACAGGAACACTGAAGCTTTCTTT.

This clone showed up just a few times. The chain has TRBV19 and TRBJ2-1; possible D gene TRBD2, 5 bases. CDR1 and CDR2 from the germline V gene are LNHDA and SQIVND (reference sequence). The CDR3 consists of 14 residues. The V gene lost 4 bases and the J gene lost 3 bases, with 10 bases spanning the gap. CDR3 loop: CASSTGRDYNEQFF. CDR3 in DNA: TGTGCCAGTAGTACAGGACGGGACTACAATGAGCAGTTCTTC. Together with reference TRBV19 and TRBJ2-1, the CDR3 gives the full variable domain: DGGITQSPKYLFRKEGQNVTLSCEQNLNHDAMYWYRQDPGQGLRLIYYSQIVNDFQKGDIAEGYSVSREKKESFPLTVTSAQKNPTAFYLCASSTGRDYNEQFFGPGTRLTVL.

The V gene is TRBV6-6, the J gene TRBJ2-5; D is possibly TRBD2 (6 bases). Germline assignment: CDR1 MNHNY and CDR2 SVGAGI (reference sequence). Trimming pared 5 bases from V and 5 bases from J, leaving 24 bases between. CDR3 length: 17 amino acids. The CDR3 spells CASSPTGTRRGRETQYF. CDR3 nucleotides: TGTGCCAGCAGTCCGACTGGGACCAGACGAGGGAGGGAGACCCAGTACTTC.

The chain couples TRBV24-1 to TRBJ2-7; 8 nucleotides agree with TRBD2. Germline V lookup: CDR1 KGHDR, CDR2 SFDVKD. The junction had 12 bases not matched to a gene; V was cut back by 9 bases and J by 0 bases. CDR3 size: 16 residues. The CDR3 DNA reads TGTGCCACCCCGAACGCGGGAGGCCCCGACTCCTACGAGCAGTACTTC. It codes for CATPNAGGPDSYEQYF.

The chain links TRBV29-1 to TRBJ2-5; possibly TRBD2 for D (6 bases). Deletions cut 0 bases from V and 9 bases from J, with 17 bases between. CDR1 and CDR2 (germline): SQVTM, ANQGSEA. The CDR3 spans 14 residues. CDR3 sequence reads: CSVEDPGGKRAQYF. The CDR3 DNA follows: TGCAGCGTTGAAGATCCTGGGGGTAAGCGGGCCCAGTACTTC.

This clone was detected once. The chain links TRBV7-3 to TRBJ2-1; TRBD1 matches 7 bases. The CDR3 contains 15 residues. Germline V gives CDR1 SGHTA, CDR2 FQGTGA. V shed 5 bases and J 1 base; nucleotides not matched to a gene: 5. Written as DNA, the CDR3 is TGTGCCAGCAGCATAGACAGGGCGTCCTACAATGAGCAGTTCTTC. The encoded protein is CASSIDRASYNEQFF.

This clone was observed once. The rearrangement links TRBV7-2 to TRBJ2-2; weak D call: TRBD2 (6 bases). The germline V gene encodes CDR1 SGHTA and CDR2 FQGNSA. This CDR3 region has 15 residues. Trimming removed 5 bases from V and 1 base from J, with 11 bases in between. Here the CDR3 DNA reads TGTGCCAGCAGCGCCCGGGACTTGAACACCGGGGAGCTGTTTTTT. As protein: CASSARDLNTGELFF.

The chain employs TRBV27 and TRBJ2-3, with TRBD1 matching over 7 bases. This CDR3 is 15 amino acids long. The ends lost 5 bases at V and 3 bases at J; junction bases unmatched: 8. Per the germline V gene, CDR1 is MNHEY and CDR2 is SMNVEV (reference sequence). This CDR3 reads CASSATGARTDTQYF. The CDR3 DNA reads TGTGCCAGCAGTGCTACAGGGGCACGGACAGATACGCAGTATTTT.

The chain uses TRBV5-1 and TRBJ1-1, with 9 bases lining up with TRBD1. With 4 bases clipped from V and 1 base from J, the junction kept 8 bases outside the gene matches. Germline V gene data show CDR1 as SGHRS and CDR2 as YFSETQ. This CDR3 is built from 16 residues. DNA of the CDR3: TGCGCCAGCAGCCCTGGGACAGGGAGAACGAACACTGAAGCTTTCTTT. It encodes CASSPGTGRTNTEAFF.

This chain joins TRBV7-2 and TRBJ2-7; tentative D call: TRBD2 (5 bases). V lost 5 bases and J lost 3, with 26 bases in between. Germline values: CDR1 SGHTA, CDR2 FQGNSA. The CDR3 is 18 residues long. DNA for the CDR3: TGTGCCAGCAGCCCAACAGCCCCGAGAGGGAGTAGCAGCTACGAGCAGTACTTC. It codes for CASSPTAPRGSSSYEQYF.

The chain couples TRBV11-1 to TRBJ1-2; TRBD1 aligns across 9 bases. This CDR3 is 14 amino acids long. Germline values: CDR1 SGHAT, CDR2 FQDESV (reference sequence). Trimming cost V 5 bases and J 3 bases; bases outside gene matches: 4. The chain's CDR3 is CASSLDRGDYGYTF. The DNA of the CDR3 is TGTGCCAGCAGCCTGGACAGGGGTGACTATGGCTACACCTTC. Complete variable domain (other parts from reference TRBV11-1 and TRBJ1-2): EAEVAQSPRYKITEKSQAVAFWCDPISGHATLYWYRQILGQGPELLVQFQDESVVDDSQLPKDRFSAERLKGVDSTLKIQPAELGDSAMYLCASSLDRGDYGYTFGSGTRLTVV.